A single T cell receptor beta chain is shown here with its context. The sample comes from a study of control samples from healthy donors and cancer patients. The CDR3 sequence is 15 residues long. Germline V gene sequence: CDR1 GTSNPN, CDR2 SVGIG (reference sequence). V dropped 3 bases and J dropped 4; count of bases not matched to a gene: 9. Repertoires were generated with immunoSEQ multiplex PCR, while TCRdb's copy carries only in-frame clones and drops some. The sample shows around 68,000 clones, 83% of them seen only once. The chain has TRBV30 and TRBJ1-2; 9 bases match TRBD1. The sample taken for sequencing was blood. The sequence derives from a man in his sixties in good health. The CDR3 region is CAWRGRDRVGYGYTF. The DNA for the CDR3 is TGTGCCTGGAGGGGGAGGGACAGGGTGGGCTATGGCTACACCTTC.